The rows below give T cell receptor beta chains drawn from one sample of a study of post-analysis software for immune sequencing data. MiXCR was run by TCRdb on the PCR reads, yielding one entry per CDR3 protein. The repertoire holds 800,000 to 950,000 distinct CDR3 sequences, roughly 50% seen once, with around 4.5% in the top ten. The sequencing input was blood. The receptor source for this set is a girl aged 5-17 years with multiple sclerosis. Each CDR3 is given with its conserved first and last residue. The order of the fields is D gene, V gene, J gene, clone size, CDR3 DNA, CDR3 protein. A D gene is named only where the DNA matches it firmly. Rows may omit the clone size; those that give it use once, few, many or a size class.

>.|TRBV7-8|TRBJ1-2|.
TGTGCCAGCAGCTTAGGTCGGGGCGACCCAAACTACTATGGCTACACCTTC
CASSLGRGDPNYYGYTF
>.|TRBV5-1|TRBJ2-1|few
TGCGCCAGTCAGTTGTCTGGGTACAATGAGCAGTTCTTC
CASQLSGYNEQFF
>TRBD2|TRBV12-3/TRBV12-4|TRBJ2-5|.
TGTGCCAGCAGCCCCGGGAACTTAGCGGGAGGAGAGACCCAGTACTTC
CASSPGNLAGGETQYF
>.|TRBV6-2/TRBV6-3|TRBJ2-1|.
TGTGCCAGCAGTTACTCGAACCACAATGAGCAGTTCTTC
CASSYSNHNEQFF
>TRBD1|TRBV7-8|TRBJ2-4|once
TGTGCCAGCAGCACACGGGACAGGCTACTTCCAGAGCAGTACTTC
CASSTRDRLLPEQYF
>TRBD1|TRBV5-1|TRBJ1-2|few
TGCGCCAGCAGCAGCCTCCCCGGGACAGGGTGGAGCTACACCTTC
CASSSLPGTGWSYTF
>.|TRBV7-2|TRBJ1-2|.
TGTGCCAGCAGCTTAGCGCGCACACCCCCTAACTATGGCTACACCTTC
CASSLARTPPNYGYTF
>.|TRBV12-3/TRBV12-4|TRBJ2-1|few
TGTGCCAGCAGGGCTATTAGGGCATCCTCAGATGAGCAGTTCTTC
CASRAIRASSDEQFF
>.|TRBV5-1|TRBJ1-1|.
TGCGCCAGCAGCTTGGGGCAGGGGAGAACTGAAGCTTTCTTT
CASSLGQGRTEAFF
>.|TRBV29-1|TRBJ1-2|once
TGCAGCGTGGGACGTGGACTTGATGGCTACACCTTC
CSVGRGLDGYTF
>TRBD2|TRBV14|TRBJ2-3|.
TGTGCCAGCAGCCCTGGACTAGCGGGGGGGCAAACAGATACGCAGTATTTT
CASSPGLAGGQTDTQYF
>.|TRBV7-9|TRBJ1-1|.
TGTGCCAGCAGCGAGACAGCGAACACTGAAGCTTTCTTT
CASSETANTEAFF
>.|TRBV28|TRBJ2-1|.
TGTGCCAGCAGTTTATATCCCGTGTCCCCCTACAATGAGCAGTTCTTC
CASSLYPVSPYNEQFF
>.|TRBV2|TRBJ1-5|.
TGTGCCACCCGGGCCGATAGCAATCAGCCCCAGCATTTT
CATRADSNQPQHF
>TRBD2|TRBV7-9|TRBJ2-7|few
TGTGCCAGCAGCTTAGTGGCGGGAGGGCTGGCCTACGAGCAGTACTTC
CASSLVAGGLAYEQYF
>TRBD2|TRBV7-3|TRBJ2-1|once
TGTGCCAGCAGCTTAAAAGCGGGGCTCTACAATGAGCAGTTCTTC
CASSLKAGLYNEQFF
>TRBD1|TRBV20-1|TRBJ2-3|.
TGCAGTGCCGGTCAAGGACAGGGTAGTGCAGATACGCAGTATTTT
CSAGQGQGSADTQYF
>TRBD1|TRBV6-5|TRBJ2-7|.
TGTGCCAGCAGTTACCCGACCGGGACAGGGGCCTACGAGCAGTACTTC
CASSYPTGTGAYEQYF
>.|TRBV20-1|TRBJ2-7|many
TGCAGTGCTAGAGACCCGACATCAGGGTATAGGATCTACGAGCAGTACTTC
CSARDPTSGYRIYEQYF
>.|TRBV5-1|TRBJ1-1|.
TGCGCCAGCAGCTTGGATGGGGTGGCCACTGAAGCTTTCTTT
CASSLDGVATEAFF
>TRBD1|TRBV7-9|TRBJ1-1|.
TGTGCCAGCAGACCATACAGGGGGTCGAACACTGAAGCTTTCTTT
CASRPYRGSNTEAFF
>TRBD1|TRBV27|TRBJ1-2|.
TGTGCCAGCAGTTTCAGGGGGGGCTTCTATGGCTACACCTTC
CASSFRGGFYGYTF
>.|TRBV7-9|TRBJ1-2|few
TGTGCCAGCAGCTTAGATAACAGGGCAGCCAAGGGTGGCTACACCTTC
CASSLDNRAAKGGYTF
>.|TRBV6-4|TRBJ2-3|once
TGTGCCAGCAGCGCTGGACATTTCACAGATACGCAGTATTTT
CASSAGHFTDTQYF
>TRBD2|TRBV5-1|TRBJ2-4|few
TGCGCCAGCAGCTTGGCCGCGGGAGTTGACATTCAGTACTTC
CASSLAAGVDIQYF
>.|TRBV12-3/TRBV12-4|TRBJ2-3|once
TGTGCCAGCAGTTTAGCCCCCCTAGGGGCCACTAGCACAGATACGCAGTATTTT
CASSLAPLGATSTDTQYF
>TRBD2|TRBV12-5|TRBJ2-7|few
TGTGCTAGTGGTAACACCCCTGGCGGGAGGGGATACGAGCAGTACTTC
CASGNTPGGRGYEQYF
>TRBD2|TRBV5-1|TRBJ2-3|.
TGCGCCAGCAGCTTGCCCGGACTAGCGGGGAGCACAGATACGCAGTATTTT
CASSLPGLAGSTDTQYF
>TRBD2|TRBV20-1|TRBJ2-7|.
TGCAGTGCCGCCAGGCTAGCGGGGGTCCACAATGAGCAGTACTTC
CSAARLAGVHNEQYF
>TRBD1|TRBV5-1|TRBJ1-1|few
TGCGCCAGCAGCTTGGCTCAGGGGGCAGGTGAAGCTTTCTTT
CASSLAQGAGEAFF
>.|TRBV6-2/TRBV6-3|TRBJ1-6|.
TGTGCCAGCAGTTTAAGGACGGTATATTCACCCCTCCACTTT
CASSLRTVYSPLHF
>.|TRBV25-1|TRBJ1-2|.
TGTGCCAGCAGTGCCACAGGAGGTCACTATGGCTACACCTTC
CASSATGGHYGYTF
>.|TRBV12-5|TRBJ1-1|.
TGTGCTAGTGGTTTGGTAGGCGGGCCCAAAGCTTTCTTT
CASGLVGGPKAFF
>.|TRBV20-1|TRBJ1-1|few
TGCAGTGCTAGAGGGCCGAACACTGAAGCTTTCTTT
CSARGPNTEAFF
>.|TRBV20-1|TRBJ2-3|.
TGCAGTGCTAGAGGGAGGACCATAATAGATACGCAGTATTTT
CSARGRTIIDTQYF
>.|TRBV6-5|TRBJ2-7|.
TGTGCCAGCAGCCCTGCCCGGGGGCTCACCTACGAGCAGTACTTC
CASSPARGLTYEQYF
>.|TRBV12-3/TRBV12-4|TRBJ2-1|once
TGTGCCAGCAGTTTGGGGGACGTGGGCTACAATGAGCAGTTCTTC
CASSLGDVGYNEQFF
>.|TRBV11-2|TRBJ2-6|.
TGTGCCAGCAGCTTAAGTATGTACTCTGGGGCCAACGTCCTGACTTTC
CASSLSMYSGANVLTF
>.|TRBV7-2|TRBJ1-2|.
TGTGCCAGCAGCTTATCTGGACTGGGCCGATATGGCTACACCTTC
CASSLSGLGRYGYTF
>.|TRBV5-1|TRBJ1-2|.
TGCGCCAGCAGCACGGACGGAACTTATGGCTACACCTTC
CASSTDGTYGYTF
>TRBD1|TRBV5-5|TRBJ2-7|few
TGTGCCAGCGGTCCGATGGGACAGGCCCTAATCCACGAGCAGTACTTC
CASGPMGQALIHEQYF
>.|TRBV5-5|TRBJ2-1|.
TGTGCCAGCAGCTGGGACTCTGCGGCTGAGCAGTTCTTC
CASSWDSAAEQFF
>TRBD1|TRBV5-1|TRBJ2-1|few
TGCGCCAGCAGCTTGGCCACGGGACAGGGGGCGGTTGAGCAGTTCTTC
CASSLATGQGAVEQFF
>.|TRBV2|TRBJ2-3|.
TGTGCCAGCGGAGAGGGGACTGAAATCAGGACAGATACGCAGTATTTT
CASGEGTEIRTDTQYF
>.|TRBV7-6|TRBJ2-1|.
TGTGCCAGCAGCTTAGCGCTTGGTCAGAATGAGCAGTTCTTC
CASSLALGQNEQFF
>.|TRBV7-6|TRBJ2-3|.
TGTGCCAGCAGCTTTTCAGCGAGCACAGATACGCAGTATTTT
CASSFSASTDTQYF
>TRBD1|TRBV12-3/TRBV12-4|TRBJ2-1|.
TGTGCCAGCAGTGTCTCCGGGACAGGGAACAACAATGAGCAGTTCTTC
CASSVSGTGNNNEQFF
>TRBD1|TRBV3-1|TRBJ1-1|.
TGTGCCAGCAGCCAAGGGACAGGGGCTGAGACTGAAGCTTTCTTT
CASSQGTGAETEAFF
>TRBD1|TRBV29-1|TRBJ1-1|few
TGCAGCGGCAAGACAGGGGGCTTGGTAGCTTTCTTT
CSGKTGGLVAFF
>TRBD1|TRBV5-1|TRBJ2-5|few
TGCGCCAGCAGCAGTGGACAGGGCGGTGATCAGTACTTC
CASSSGQGGDQYF
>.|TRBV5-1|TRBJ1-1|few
TGCGCCAGCAGCCATACAGGGCACACTGAAGCTTTCTTT
CASSHTGHTEAFF
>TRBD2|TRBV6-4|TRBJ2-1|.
TGTGCCAGCAGCGGGACTAGCGGGGGGAGTGAGCAGTTCTTC
CASSGTSGGSEQFF
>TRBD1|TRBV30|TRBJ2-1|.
TGTGCCTGGAGCCCCTCGAGACAGGGTCAATACAATGAGCAGTTCTTC
CAWSPSRQGQYNEQFF
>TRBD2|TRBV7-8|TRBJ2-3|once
TGTGCCAGCAGCCCGGGACTAGCGAGCCTAGATACGCAGTATTTT
CASSPGLASLDTQYF
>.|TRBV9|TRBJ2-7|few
TGTGCCAGCAGCGTAGGGCAGGGACTGCCCTACGAGCAGTACTTC
CASSVGQGLPYEQYF
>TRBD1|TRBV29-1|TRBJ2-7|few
TGCAGCGTTGTAAGGACAGGGGGATACGAGCAGTACTTC
CSVVRTGGYEQYF